These 9 T cell receptor beta chains came from one sample sequenced in a study of regulatory T cells in long-lasting Graves disease. Combining iRepertoire HTBI primers with Arm-PCR of CDR3 regions, the authors built TCR beta libraries. A single record per CDR3 protein comes from TCRdb applying MiXCR to the multiplex PCR reads. The table has approximately 400,000 distinct CDR3 sequences, about 15% seen once. Regarding time point: newly diagnosed GD, antithyroid drugs for less than 3 months. PBMC RNA was the source of the TCR library. The same data also contributed to another study, on T cells in Graves' hyperthyroidism and ophthalmopathy.

The sequencing here drew on peripheral blood mononuclear cells (PBMCs), taken at new diagnosis, from a patient treated with antithyroid drugs. The receptors stem from a middle-aged woman with Graves disease.

This clonotype showed up just a few times. The chain uses TRBV14 and TRBJ1-1; no clear D. The germline gives CDR1 SGHDN, CDR2 FVKESK. Trimming left V 2 bases short and J 0 bases short, with 16 bases between. CDR3 size: 17 residues. The CDR3 nucleotides are TGTGCCAGCAGCCAAAGGAATGACGGAACGATGAACACTGAAGCTTTCTTT. Protein sequence: CASSQRNDGTMNTEAFF.

Comment on this clonotype: An end of the junction differs from the germline gene, which may be a read error. V usage is TRBV11-1 and J usage is TRBJ2-6; D uncertain. The length of the CDR3 is 16 residues. The germline V gene has CDR1 SGHAT and CDR2 FQDESV (reference sequence). This CDR3 is CASSQQLLSGPNVLTF. CDR3 nucleotides: TGTGCCAGCAGCCAACAACTCTTATCTGGGCCCAACGTCCTGACTTTC.

This clonotype has just a few counts. A much larger clone sits a single nucleotide away, making a read error possible. The rearrangement links TRBV5-6 to TRBJ2-1; 10 nucleotides agree with TRBD2. After removal of 2 bases from V and 9 bases from J, the junction contained 5 bases not matched to a gene. The CDR3 spans 14 residues. In germline, CDR1 is SGHDT, CDR2 YYEEEE. CDR3 sequence reads: CASSLAGGPIEQFF. CDR3 nucleotide sequence: TGTGCCAGCAGCTTAGCGGGAGGGCCGATTGAGCAGTTCTTC.

V usage is TRBV18 and J usage is TRBJ2-5, with 8 bases matching TRBD1. Unmatched junction bases numbered 10, after V lost 6 bases and J lost 1 base. This CDR3 spans 16 amino acids. Germline V gives CDR1 KGHSH, CDR2 LQKENI. The CDR3, as DNA: TGTGCCAGCTCCCAAGGTCTCGGACAGGGCCAAGAGACCCAGTACTTC. Its protein product is CASSQGLGQGQETQYF. Combining the CDR3 with reference TRBV18 and TRBJ2-5 gives the whole variable domain NAGVMQNPRHLVRRRGQEARLRCSPMKGHSHVYWYRQLPEEGLKFMVYLQKENIIDESGMPKERFSAEFPKEGPSILRIQQVVRGDSAAYFCASSQGLGQGQETQYFGPGTRLLVL.

This clonotype was counted a few times. The CDR3 DNA is TGTGCCAGCAGTAACGTGGCCAGGGGAGGCGATGAGCAGTTCTTC. It yields the protein CASSNVARGGDEQFF. This chain joins TRBV27 and TRBJ2-1; D may correspond to TRBD1 or TRBD2 (6 bases each). V shed 5 bases and J shed 8 bases, with 19 bases lying between them. CDR1 is MNHEY, CDR2 SMNVEV, per germline (reference sequence). The CDR3 spans 15 residues.

With regard to this clonotype: This probably arose from a read error, given a far larger clone one base away. The chain is built from TRBV12-3 or TRBV12-4 and TRBJ2-7; perhaps TRBD1 as D (6 bases). V was trimmed by 6 bases and J by 6 bases, leaving 18 bases between them. The CDR3 length is 14 residues. The CDR3 region has the DNA TGTGCCAGCAGCCAGAACAGGGTCGTAGGCGAGCAGTACTTC. This encodes CASSQNRVVGEQYF.

The CDR3 sequence is CSVEDPGRNGYTF. The CDR3, as DNA: TGCAGCGTTGAAGATCCTGGCAGGAATGGCTACACCTTC. This chain joins TRBV29-1 and TRBJ1-2; no clear D gene. The germline gives CDR1 SQVTM, CDR2 ANQGSEA. V was trimmed by 0 bases and J by 6 bases, leaving 11 bases between them. The CDR3 spans 13 residues. The variable domain in full, with the rest retrieved from reference TRBV29-1 and TRBJ1-2, is SAVISQKPSRDICQRGTSLTIQCQVDSQVTMMFWYRQQPGQSLTLIATANQGSEATYESGFVIDKFPISRPNLTFSTLTVSNMSPEDSSIYLCSVEDPGRNGYTFGSGTRLTVV.

This clonotype has a count of ten or more. The chain links TRBV3-1 to TRBJ1-6; D gene unclear. V was cut by 4 bases and J by 0 bases, with 10 bases left in between. The CDR3 consists of 16 residues. Germline values: CDR1 LGHDT, CDR2 YNNKEL (reference sequence). CDR3 nucleotide sequence: TGTGCCAGCAGCCCGAGCATGGGCTCCTATAATTCACCCCTCCACTTT. Translated, it gives CASSPSMGSYNSPLHF.

Ten or more counts support this clonotype. The chain uses TRBV28 and TRBJ1-1; a weak D match, TRBD1 (6 bases). Germline assignment: CDR1 MDHEN and CDR2 SYDVKM. CDR3 size: 14 residues. V shed 4 bases and J shed 0 bases, with 9 bases lying between them. The CDR3 DNA is TGTGCCAGCAGTTCACAGGGACTGAACACTGAAGCTTTCTTT. This translates into CASSSQGLNTEAFF.